A selection of T cell receptor beta chains follows, all from one sample in a study of regulatory T cells in long-lasting Graves disease. TCRdb independently ran MiXCR on the multiplex PCR reads; one entry per CDR3 protein. The sample carries 430,000 or so distinct CDR3 sequences, 21% recorded once. This sample comprised peripheral blood mononuclear cells (PBMCs), obtained when the disease was refractory, from a patient treated with antithyroid drugs. The receptors derive from a female donor with Graves disease. Both conserved end residues are part of each CDR3. The order of the fields is V gene, J gene, clone size, D gene, CDR3 DNA, CDR3 protein. A D gene is named only where the DNA matches it firmly. Rows may omit the clone size; those that give it use once, few, many or a size class.

V gene: TRBV20-1; J gene: TRBJ1-1; clone size: NA; D gene: NA; CDR3 DNA: TGCAGTGCTAGGGGGGGGGGACCCCGCACTGAAGCTTTCTTT; CDR3 protein: CSARGGGPRTEAFF
V gene: TRBV7-6; J gene: TRBJ2-7; clone size: many; D gene: NA; CDR3 DNA: TGTGCCAGCAGCTTTTTAGCGACCGCATCCTACTACGAGCAGTACTTC; CDR3 protein: CASSFLATASYYEQYF
V gene: TRBV6-2/TRBV6-3; J gene: TRBJ2-4; clone size: NA; D gene: NA; CDR3 DNA: TGTGCCAGCAGTTACTCGGGGTCAGGGATAGCTAACATTCAGTACTTC; CDR3 protein: CASSYSGSGIANIQYF
V gene: TRBV12-3/TRBV12-4; J gene: TRBJ1-6; clone size: many; D gene: NA; CDR3 DNA: TGTGCCAGCAGCTTAACGGAGAATTCACCCCTCCACTTT; CDR3 protein: CASSLTENSPLHF
V gene: TRBV12-3/TRBV12-4; J gene: TRBJ1-6; clone size: many; D gene: NA; CDR3 DNA: TGTGCCAGCAGTTTCCGGGGGAGCGATTCACCCCTCCACTTT; CDR3 protein: CASSFRGSDSPLHF
V gene: TRBV12-3/TRBV12-4; J gene: TRBJ1-2; clone size: many; D gene: NA; CDR3 DNA: TGTGCCAGCAGCAAAAGGCCGACGGACTTCTATGGCTACACCTTC; CDR3 protein: CASSKRPTDFYGYTF
V gene: TRBV7-3; J gene: TRBJ2-5; clone size: many; D gene: NA; CDR3 DNA: TGTGCCAGCAACGACAGCCAAGAGACCCAGTACTTC; CDR3 protein: CASNDSQETQYF
V gene: TRBV30; J gene: TRBJ1-1; clone size: many; D gene: NA; CDR3 DNA: TGTGCCTGGAGCATTATAGGGAACACTGAAGCTTTCTTT; CDR3 protein: CAWSIIGNTEAFF
V gene: TRBV18; J gene: TRBJ2-4; clone size: NA; D gene: NA; CDR3 DNA: TGTGCCAGCTCACCTCTTAGTCTGGGGGCCAACATTCAGTACTTC; CDR3 protein: CASSPLSLGANIQYF
V gene: TRBV6-1; J gene: TRBJ1-2; clone size: many; D gene: NA; CDR3 DNA: TGTGCCAGCACCTACGGACAGAGGCAGGTTGGCTACACCTTC; CDR3 protein: CASTYGQRQVGYTF
V gene: TRBV20-1; J gene: TRBJ1-1; clone size: few; D gene: NA; CDR3 DNA: TGCAGTGCTAGGCAGCAGAAAGCTTTCTTT; CDR3 protein: CSARQQKAFF
V gene: TRBV3-1; J gene: TRBJ2-7; clone size: few; D gene: NA; CDR3 DNA: TGTGCCAGCAGCCAAGTAGGTCGGGGATCCTACGAGCAGTACTTC; CDR3 protein: CASSQVGRGSYEQYF
V gene: TRBV2; J gene: TRBJ2-3; clone size: NA; D gene: NA; CDR3 DNA: TGTGCCAGCAAGACGGGAGTAGCAGATACGCAGTATTTT; CDR3 protein: CASKTGVADTQYF
V gene: TRBV30; J gene: TRBJ2-3; clone size: NA; D gene: NA; CDR3 DNA: TGTGCCTGGAGGGTCGGCAACACAGATACGCAGTATTTT; CDR3 protein: CAWRVGNTDTQYF
V gene: TRBV27; J gene: TRBJ2-1; clone size: NA; D gene: NA; CDR3 DNA: TGTGCCAGCAAAAACGGACTACTCAATGAGCAGTTCTTC; CDR3 protein: CASKNGLLNEQFF
V gene: TRBV2; J gene: TRBJ1-1; clone size: NA; D gene: TRBD1; CDR3 DNA: TGTGCCGATCAGGGGGGGTTGGCTGAAGCTTTCTTT; CDR3 protein: CADQGGLAEAFF
V gene: TRBV12-3/TRBV12-4; J gene: TRBJ1-1; clone size: many; D gene: TRBD1; CDR3 DNA: TGTGCCAGCAGCTCGGGACAGAAGAACACTGAAGCTTTCTTT; CDR3 protein: CASSSGQKNTEAFF
V gene: TRBV28; J gene: TRBJ1-3; clone size: NA; D gene: TRBD1; CDR3 DNA: TGTGCCAGCAGGCCGACAGGGGCTTACGGAAACACCATATATTTT; CDR3 protein: CASRPTGAYGNTIYF
V gene: TRBV5-4; J gene: TRBJ2-5; clone size: few; D gene: NA; CDR3 DNA: TGTGCCAGCAGCTTGCTCCTTGCCAGCGGTGGCCAAGAGACCCAGTACTTC; CDR3 protein: CASSLLLASGGQETQYF
V gene: TRBV12-3/TRBV12-4; J gene: TRBJ2-7; clone size: many; D gene: TRBD2; CDR3 DNA: TGTGCCAGCAGTGTAACGGGGTTGGGGACTAGCGGAACCTACGAGCAGTACTTC; CDR3 protein: CASSVTGLGTSGTYEQYF
V gene: TRBV10-1; J gene: TRBJ2-7; clone size: many; D gene: NA; CDR3 DNA: TGCGCCAAAAGACCTTCAGTAAGCCTCTACGAGCAGTACTTC; CDR3 protein: CAKRPSVSLYEQYF
V gene: TRBV7-9; J gene: TRBJ2-7; clone size: NA; D gene: NA; CDR3 DNA: TGTGCCAGCAGCACCGTCGCCCCCAAGGGAGAATACGAGCAGTACTTC; CDR3 protein: CASSTVAPKGEYEQYF
V gene: TRBV20-1; J gene: TRBJ2-7; clone size: few; D gene: NA; CDR3 DNA: TGCAGTGCTAGAGATGAGGGGGGTCTCGACGAGCAGTACTTC; CDR3 protein: CSARDEGGLDEQYF
V gene: TRBV28; J gene: TRBJ2-7; clone size: many; D gene: TRBD1; CDR3 DNA: TGTGCCAGCAGACCAACCGGGACAGGCGAAGAGCAGTACTTC; CDR3 protein: CASRPTGTGEEQYF
V gene: TRBV5-5; J gene: TRBJ1-6; clone size: NA; D gene: NA; CDR3 DNA: TGTGCCAGCAGCCCGGGGACGGCGGCGGACACCCTCCACTTT; CDR3 protein: CASSPGTAADTLHF
V gene: TRBV28; J gene: TRBJ2-7; clone size: many; D gene: NA; CDR3 DNA: TGTGCCAGCAGTTTTAGTCTGCGGAACGAGCAGTACTTC; CDR3 protein: CASSFSLRNEQYF
V gene: TRBV7-8; J gene: TRBJ2-7; clone size: few; D gene: TRBD2; CDR3 DNA: TGTGCCAGCAGCCACAGGCAACTAGCGGTACTATTTAGCTCCTACGAGCAGTACTTC; CDR3 protein: CASSHRQLAVLFSSYEQYF
V gene: TRBV4-1; J gene: TRBJ2-3; clone size: few; D gene: NA; CDR3 DNA: TGCGCCAGCAGCCAAAAAGGGCTAGCCACAGATACGCAGTATTTT; CDR3 protein: CASSQKGLATDTQYF
V gene: TRBV20-1; J gene: TRBJ2-7; clone size: few; D gene: NA; CDR3 DNA: TGCAGTGCTAGAGAGGTTAGGAGGCCCTCACTCCACGAGCAGTACTTC; CDR3 protein: CSAREVRRPSLHEQYF
V gene: TRBV5-1; J gene: TRBJ2-7; clone size: NA; D gene: TRBD2; CDR3 DNA: TGCGCCAGCAGCCCGGAGACGGGAGGCGTCGAGCAGTACTTC; CDR3 protein: CASSPETGGVEQYF
V gene: TRBV9; J gene: TRBJ2-3; clone size: NA; D gene: TRBD1; CDR3 DNA: TGTGCCAGCAGCGGATCCGGGACAGGGGACGATACGCAGTATTTT; CDR3 protein: CASSGSGTGDDTQYF
V gene: TRBV11-2; J gene: TRBJ1-2; clone size: NA; D gene: NA; CDR3 DNA: TGTGCCAGCAGCTTAGAGCCCTCGAGCTATGGCTACACCTTC; CDR3 protein: CASSLEPSSYGYTF
V gene: TRBV7-3; J gene: TRBJ2-7; clone size: many; D gene: NA; CDR3 DNA: TGTGCCAGCAGCATCTCGGCTGGCTCCTACGAGCAGTACTTC; CDR3 protein: CASSISAGSYEQYF
V gene: TRBV7-3; J gene: TRBJ2-5; clone size: many; D gene: NA; CDR3 DNA: TGTGCCAGCAGCCCTACGGCGGGGACCCAAGAGACCCAGTACTTC; CDR3 protein: CASSPTAGTQETQYF
V gene: TRBV18; J gene: TRBJ2-4; clone size: many; D gene: NA; CDR3 DNA: TGTGCCAGCTCACTCCCTGGGGCAGGTCACATTCAGTACTTC; CDR3 protein: CASSLPGAGHIQYF
V gene: TRBV9; J gene: TRBJ1-6; clone size: NA; D gene: TRBD1; CDR3 DNA: TGTGCCAGCAGCACAAGGGACAGAAATTCACCCCTCCACTTT; CDR3 protein: CASSTRDRNSPLHF
V gene: TRBV7-2; J gene: TRBJ2-3; clone size: NA; D gene: NA; CDR3 DNA: TGTGCCAGCAGCTTTCTGATGGCCGGAGATACGCAGTATTTT; CDR3 protein: CASSFLMAGDTQYF
V gene: TRBV5-1; J gene: TRBJ2-2; clone size: many; D gene: NA; CDR3 DNA: TGCGCCAGCTCCGATCCCGCGAACACCGGGGAGCTGTTTTTT; CDR3 protein: CASSDPANTGELFF
V gene: TRBV6-1; J gene: TRBJ1-5; clone size: NA; D gene: NA; CDR3 DNA: TGTGCCAGCAGTACAGGTATCAGCCAGCCCCAGCATTTT; CDR3 protein: CASSTGISQPQHF
V gene: TRBV24-1; J gene: TRBJ2-3; clone size: NA; D gene: TRBD2; CDR3 DNA: TGTGCCACCAGTGAAGCGGGACTAGTGGGCACAGATACGCAGTATTTT; CDR3 protein: CATSEAGLVGTDTQYF
V gene: TRBV7-6; J gene: TRBJ1-4; clone size: many; D gene: NA; CDR3 DNA: TGTGCCAGCAGCGCCCGAGTGCGGGAAAAACTGTTTTTT; CDR3 protein: CASSARVREKLFF
V gene: TRBV12-3/TRBV12-4; J gene: TRBJ2-5; clone size: many; D gene: TRBD1; CDR3 DNA: TGTGCCAGCAGCGGGACAGTAGGAGAGACCCAGTACTTC; CDR3 protein: CASSGTVGETQYF
V gene: TRBV3-1; J gene: TRBJ1-6; clone size: NA; D gene: TRBD1; CDR3 DNA: TGTGCCAGCAGCCAGCGACAGGGGCGAAATTCACCCCTCCACTTT; CDR3 protein: CASSQRQGRNSPLHF
V gene: TRBV28; J gene: TRBJ2-7; clone size: many; D gene: NA; CDR3 DNA: TGTGCCAGCAGTCTACAGAGGGGGGGGGACGAGCAGTACTTC; CDR3 protein: CASSLQRGGDEQYF
V gene: TRBV2; J gene: TRBJ1-6; clone size: many; D gene: NA; CDR3 DNA: TGTGCCAGCAGTTACTCCGGGACATCTTCACCCCTCCACTTT; CDR3 protein: CASSYSGTSSPLHF
V gene: TRBV7-8; J gene: TRBJ2-7; clone size: many; D gene: NA; CDR3 DNA: TGTGCCAGCAGCTTAGCGGTCTCCTACGAGCAGTACTTC; CDR3 protein: CASSLAVSYEQYF
V gene: TRBV2; J gene: TRBJ1-1; clone size: many; D gene: TRBD1; CDR3 DNA: TGTGCCAGCAGTAGACGGGACAGGGTGAGTGAAGCTTTCTTT; CDR3 protein: CASSRRDRVSEAFF
V gene: TRBV28; J gene: TRBJ1-1; clone size: many; D gene: NA; CDR3 DNA: TGTGCCAGCAGTTTAAGGTTGGACAGACCCTCGGGCGCTGAAGCTTTCTTT; CDR3 protein: CASSLRLDRPSGAEAFF
V gene: TRBV10-3; J gene: TRBJ2-7; clone size: few; D gene: NA; CDR3 DNA: TGTGCCATCAGTGATGAGGGGATCGAGCAGTACTTC; CDR3 protein: CAISDEGIEQYF
V gene: TRBV7-9; J gene: TRBJ2-7; clone size: few; D gene: TRBD1; CDR3 DNA: TGTGCCAGCAGCTTAGAAGCCGGGACAGTCTACGAGCAGTACTTC; CDR3 protein: CASSLEAGTVYEQYF
V gene: TRBV3-1; J gene: TRBJ2-1; clone size: NA; D gene: NA; CDR3 DNA: TGTGCCAGCAGCCTCCGACTAGATGAGCAGTTCTTC; CDR3 protein: CASSLRLDEQFF
V gene: TRBV20-1; J gene: TRBJ2-2; clone size: many; D gene: TRBD2; CDR3 DNA: TGCAGTGCAAGAATGGGACTAGCGGGAGTGGTCGGGGAGCTGTTTTTT; CDR3 protein: CSARMGLAGVVGELFF
V gene: TRBV6-1; J gene: TRBJ2-7; clone size: many; D gene: NA; CDR3 DNA: TGTGCCAGCATTCGGGGTTACGAGCAGTACTTC; CDR3 protein: CASIRGYEQYF
V gene: TRBV28; J gene: TRBJ1-2; clone size: many; D gene: TRBD1; CDR3 DNA: TGTGCCAGCAATACGCAGGGGGTGAATTACACCTTC; CDR3 protein: CASNTQGVNYTF
V gene: TRBV2; J gene: TRBJ2-1; clone size: NA; D gene: NA; CDR3 DNA: TGTGCCAGCAGTGAAAATCTTGGCAATGAGCAGTTCTTC; CDR3 protein: CASSENLGNEQFF
V gene: TRBV12-3/TRBV12-4; J gene: TRBJ2-2; clone size: NA; D gene: NA; CDR3 DNA: TGTGCCAGCAGTTTGGGGAGGCCAAACACCGGGGAGCTGTTTTTT; CDR3 protein: CASSLGRPNTGELFF
V gene: TRBV19; J gene: TRBJ1-2; clone size: many; D gene: NA; CDR3 DNA: TGTGCCAGTACCGGGACTGTTGGAGCTTTTAACTATGGCTACACCTTC; CDR3 protein: CASTGTVGAFNYGYTF